This T cell receptor beta chain was documented in a study of early T cells in non-severe SARS-CoV-2 infection. The CDR3 is 16 residues long. Trimming removed 3 bases from V and 9 bases from J; junction bases left unmatched: 12. Per the germline V gene, CDR1 is SGHAT and CDR2 is FQNNGV. This clonotype was seen many times. TCRdb passed the 5' RACE reads through MiXCR, listing each CDR3 protein once. The sample holds under 35,000 distinct CDR3 sequences; around 5% are singletons and the top ten take 20% to 25%. The V gene is TRBV11-2, the J gene TRBJ2-7, with 12 bases lining up with TRBD1. Sequencing was performed on whole blood. The TCR originated in an adult who was a healthcare worker with PCR-confirmed SARS-CoV-2 infection or an uninfected control (not recorded which). The CDR3 is CASSFHAGTGGLGQYF. In DNA form, the CDR3 reads TGTGCCAGCAGCTTCCACGCCGGGACAGGGGGCTTGGGGCAGTACTTC.